Following are 19 T cell receptor beta chains from one sample sequenced in a study of blood T cell repertoires in COVID-19. Clones were sequenced by immunoSEQ multiplex PCR, and TCRdb holds only the in-frame ones, with some missing. The repertoire includes 80,000 or so clones, about 92% of them detected once, and 1% sits in the top ten. The material sequenced was peripheral blood. The receptors derive from a woman in her 50s in a cohort sampled during active COVID-19.

The rearrangement uses TRBV11-2 and TRBJ1-2; D uncertain. Trimming took off 5 bases at V and 4 bases at J, with 8 bases between the two ends. The CDR3 has 12 amino acids. Germline CDR1 reads SGHAT; CDR2 reads FQNNGV. CDR3 residues: CASSTSPYGYTF. CDR3 DNA: TGTGCCAGCAGCACAAGTCCCTATGGCTACACCTTC.

The chain links TRBV29-1 to TRBJ2-1; D may be TRBD1 (7 bases). The ends were cut back, 6 bases at V and 3 bases at J, with 15 bases in the middle. In germline, CDR1 is SQVTM, CDR2 ANQGSEA. The length of the CDR3 is 14 residues. The CDR3 DNA sequence: TGCAGCGTCCTGGGCGGGACAGACTACAATGAGCAGTTCTTC. It specifies CSVLGGTDYNEQFF.

Of note for this clone: The same CDR3 also results from other DNA sequences found in this sample. The chain couples TRBV19 to TRBJ2-3; TRBD2 matches 11 bases. The V gene end was trimmed by 6 bases and the J gene end by 3 bases; junction bases not matched to a gene: 2. The CDR3 spans 14 residues. CDR1 LNHDA and CDR2 SQIVND come from the germline V gene (reference sequence). CDR3 sequence: CASRTSGSTDTQYF. The CDR3 bases are TGTGCCAGTAGAACTAGCGGGAGTACAGATACGCAGTATTTT.

CDR3 amino acids: CASSYEGTRSVVATNEKLFF. DNA of the CDR3: TGTGCCAGCAGTTACGAGGGGACAAGGAGTGTTGTGGCAACTAATGAAAAACTGTTTTTT. The rearrangement links TRBV6-2 or TRBV6-3 to TRBJ1-4, with D possibly TRBD1 on 6 matching bases. This CDR3 region has 20 residues. In germline, CDR1 is MNHEY, CDR2 SVGEGT. The V end lost 2 bases, the J end lost 0 bases, and 22 bases lay between the germline ends.

This chain joins TRBV15 and TRBJ1-6, with D unresolved. CDR1 is LNHNV, CDR2 YYDKDF, per germline (reference sequence). V gave up 0 bases and J gave up 8 bases, with 2 bases separating them. The CDR3 consists of 12 residues. This CDR3 is CATSRDDSPLHF. CDR3 nucleotides: TGTGCCACCAGCAGAGACGATTCACCCCTCCACTTT.

The chain employs TRBV7-2 and TRBJ1-1; no clear D. V shed 5 bases and J shed 8 bases, with 15 bases lying between them. The CDR3 consists of 13 residues. CDR1 is SGHTA and CDR2 is FQGNSA in the germline V gene. CDR3 sequence: CASSPQLQAEAFF. The DNA of the CDR3 is TGTGCCAGCAGCCCCCAACTTCAGGCGGAAGCTTTCTTT.

CDR3: CASSLRQGAGGYTF. CDR3 nucleotide sequence: TGTGCCAGCAGCCTAAGACAGGGGGCGGGAGGCTACACCTTC. The chain carries TRBV7-8 and TRBJ1-2, with 10 bases matching TRBD1. The J segment lost 8 bases and the V segment lost 5 bases, leaving 8 bases of the junction unmatched. This CDR3 has 14 amino acids. The germline CDR1 and CDR2 sequences are SGHVS and FQNEAQ.

This clone was counted a few times. The V and J genes are TRBV4-1 and TRBJ2-4, with 11 bases aligning to TRBD2. This CDR3 contains 14 residues. CDR1 and CDR2 (germline): MGHRA, YSYEKL. The ends lost 4 bases at V and 6 bases at J; junction bases unmatched: 2. The CDR3 sequence is CASSRGLAGNIQYF. In nucleotides, the CDR3 is TGCGCCAGCAGCCGAGGACTAGCGGGAAACATTCAGTACTTC.

The table lists this clone with a few counts. The chain links TRBV5-1 to TRBJ1-2, with no clear D. CDR1 SGHRS and CDR2 YFSETQ come from the germline V gene. This CDR3 has 13 residues. Trimming pared 0 bases from V and 7 bases from J, leaving 10 bases between. The CDR3 DNA sequence: TGCGCCAGCAGCTTGGCCGGACTCGGTGGCTACACCTTC. Its protein product is CASSLAGLGGYTF.

The chain's CDR3 is CASSLSGSGNEQFF. CDR3 bases: TGTGCCAGCAGCTTAAGCGGGAGTGGGAATGAGCAGTTCTTC. V and J are TRBV11-2 and TRBJ2-1; 8 bases are shared with TRBD2. CDR1 and CDR2 (germline): SGHAT, FQNNGV. This CDR3 is 14 amino acids long. V lost 2 bases, J lost 7 bases, and 4 bases stayed unmatched.

The chain uses TRBV7-2 and TRBJ2-7, with 7 bases matching TRBD2. V was pared by 1 base and J by 2 bases, with 5 bases of the junction left unmatched. The length of the CDR3 is 15 residues. Germline CDR1 is SGHTA and CDR2 is FQGNSA. The CDR3 DNA reads TGTGCCAGCAGCTTAGGTAGCGGGTTTACCTACGAGCAGTACTTC. Amino acid sequence: CASSLGSGFTYEQYF.

The J gene is TRBJ2-7, the V gene TRBV4-2; no reliable D call. Trimming removed 1 base at V and 7 bases at J, with 17 bases between. Germline-derived CDR1 and CDR2 are LGHNA and YNFKEQ. The CDR3 covers 15 residues. CDR3 residues: CASSQAVGSQQEQYF. The CDR3 coding sequence is TGTGCCAGCAGCCAAGCCGTGGGCTCCCAGCAGGAGCAGTACTTC.

The chain couples TRBV5-1 to TRBJ1-5; the match to TRBD1 covers 7 bases. The germline gives CDR1 SGHRS, CDR2 YFSETQ. The J segment lost 3 bases and the V segment lost 4 bases, leaving 4 bases of the junction unmatched. The CDR3 is 14 residues long. CDR3 in DNA: TGCGCCAGCAGCCCCGGGACAGACAATCAGCCCCAGCATTTT. It translates to CASSPGTDNQPQHF.

This chain joins TRBV5-1 and TRBJ2-1; possibly TRBD2 for D (6 bases). Trimming removed 4 bases at V and 7 bases at J, with 33 bases between. The CDR3 extends over 20 amino acids. Germline V gene data show CDR1 as SGHRS and CDR2 as YFSETQ. CDR3 DNA: TGCGCCAGCAGCCTCCCGAGGGCTAGCGTGCCCCGACGGGGAGGTAATGAGCAGTTCTTC. This translates into CASSLPRASVPRRGGNEQFF.

This chain uses TRBV28 with TRBJ2-4; D unclear. Trimming left V 3 bases short and J 1 base short, with 10 bases between. CDR3 length: 15 amino acids. Per the germline V gene, CDR1 is MDHEN and CDR2 is SYDVKM. For the CDR3, the DNA is TGTGCCAGCAGTTTGGGCTCTGGGGCCAAAAACATTCAGTACTTC. It specifies CASSLGSGAKNIQYF.

Concerning this clone itself: At one end the junction does not follow the germline gene, possibly because of a read error. V usage is TRBV27 and J usage is TRBJ2-1; TRBD2 matches 13 bases. Germline V lookup: CDR1 MNHEY, CDR2 SMNVEV (reference sequence). The CDR3 consists of 15 residues. The CDR3, as DNA: TGTGCCAGCAGTCCTACTAGCGGGAGGGTCTATATCGGGATCTTC. Its translation is CASSPTSGRVYIGIF.

The J gene is TRBJ2-3, the V gene TRBV6-2 or TRBV6-3, with 10 positions matching TRBD2. Trimming took 4 bases from V and 3 from J; bases not matched to a gene: 7. Germline loops: CDR1 MNHEY, CDR2 SVGEGT. This CDR3 has 16 residues. This chain's CDR3 is CASSLAGGGGTDTQYF. The DNA for the CDR3 is TGTGCCAGCAGTTTAGCGGGAGGCGGGGGAACAGATACGCAGTATTTT.

V gene TRBV6-2 or TRBV6-3 combines with J gene TRBJ1-1; 8 bases are a match to TRBD1. This CDR3 comprises 15 residues. The germline gives CDR1 MNHEY, CDR2 SVGEGT. V gave up 5 bases and J gave up 6 bases; unmatched junction bases: 11. The CDR3 sequence: CASSKNLQGGAEAFF. DNA of the CDR3: TGTGCCAGCAGTAAGAATTTACAGGGGGGCGCTGAAGCTTTCTTT.

The chain employs TRBV7-3 and TRBJ2-5, with TRBD1 identical over 10 bases. The CDR3 has 18 amino acids. Germline loops: CDR1 SGHTA, CDR2 FQGTGA. Trimming cost V 2 bases and J 4 bases; bases outside gene matches: 13. The CDR3 loop is CASSLLPPQTGGAETQYF. The CDR3 nucleotides are TGTGCCAGCAGCTTATTGCCACCTCAGACAGGGGGCGCAGAGACCCAGTACTTC.